Listed here is a single T cell receptor beta chain. The record originates from a study of cytomegalovirus exposure and HLA in healthy donors. CDR3 length equals 15 residues. Germline CDR1 and CDR2: SGHAT and FQNNGV. The V gene end was trimmed by 3 bases and the J gene end by 7 bases; junction bases not matched to a gene: 4. Generated by immunoSEQ multiplex PCR, the TCRdb table keeps only in-frame clones and is missing some. The sample comprises around 100,000 clones, less than 85% of which are singletons, and 20% rests with the top ten. The chain uses TRBV11-2 and TRBJ1-5; TRBD1 agrees at 12 bases. The receptor comes from a young man in good health and CMV-seropositive. Specimen: PBMCs. CDR3 protein: CASSLGTGGSQPQHF. CDR3 DNA: TGTGCCAGCAGCTTGGGGACAGGGGGCAGCCAGCCCCAGCATTTT. Full variable domain (outside the CDR3, taken from reference TRBV11-2 and TRBJ1-5): EAGVAQSPRYKIIEKRQSVAFWCNPISGHATLYWYQQILGQGPKLLIQFQNNGVVDDSQLPKDRFSAERLKGVDSTLKIQPAKLEDSAVYLCASSLGTGGSQPQHFGDGTRLSIL.